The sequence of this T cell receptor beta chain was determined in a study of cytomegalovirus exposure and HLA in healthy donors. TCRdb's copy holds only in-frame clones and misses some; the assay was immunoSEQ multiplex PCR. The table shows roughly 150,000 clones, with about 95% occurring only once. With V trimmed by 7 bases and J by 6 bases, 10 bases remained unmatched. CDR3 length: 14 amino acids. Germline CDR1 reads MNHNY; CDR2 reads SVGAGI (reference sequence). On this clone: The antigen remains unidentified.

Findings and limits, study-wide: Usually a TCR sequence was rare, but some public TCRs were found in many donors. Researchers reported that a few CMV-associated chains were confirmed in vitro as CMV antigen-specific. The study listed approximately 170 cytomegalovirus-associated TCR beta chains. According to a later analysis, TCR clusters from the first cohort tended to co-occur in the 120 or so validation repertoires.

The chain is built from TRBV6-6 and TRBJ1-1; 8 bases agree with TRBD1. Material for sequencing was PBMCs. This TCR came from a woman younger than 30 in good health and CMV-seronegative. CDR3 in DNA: TGTGCCAGCACCCTAACCAGGGGGCTTTCTGAAGCTTTCTTT. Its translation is CASTLTRGLSEAFF.